Following are 20 T cell receptor beta chains from one sample sequenced in a study of human T cells and chemical hapten exposure. Via MiXCR, TCRdb re-called the RACE reads, giving one row per CDR3 protein. The data show 30,000 to 35,000 distinct CDR3 sequences, around 7.4% seen once. The time point: healthy volunteer bleed at 2 weeks. The starting material, unfractionated whole blood, was used for total RNA extraction. Sequenced material: whole blood. These receptors came from a human donor in good health. Some clones in this sample may be carry-over from other donors' samples.

The chain combines TRBV29-1 with TRBJ1-3, with D uncertain. Trimming left V 4 bases short and J 3 bases short, with 13 bases between. The length of the CDR3 is 14 residues. In germline, CDR1 is SQVTM, CDR2 ANQGSEA. CDR3 residues: CSVGGGNRGNTIYF. Written as DNA, the CDR3 is TGCAGCGTTGGAGGCGGGAACCGTGGAAACACCATATATTTT. The variable domain in full, completed from reference TRBV29-1 and TRBJ1-3, reads SAVISQKPSRDICQRGTSLTIQCQVDSQVTMMFWYRQQPGQSLTLIATANQGSEATYESGFVIDKFPISRPNLTFSTLTVSNMSPEDSSIYLCSVGGGNRGNTIYFGEGSWLTVV.

This clonotype came up many times. The chain carries TRBV29-1 and TRBJ2-1; D uncertain. The ends were cut back, 6 bases at V and 12 bases at J, with 15 bases in the middle. The CDR3 is made up of 11 amino acids. Germline V gives CDR1 SQVTM, CDR2 ANQGSEA. CDR3 amino acids: CSVQDPPRQFF. CDR3 DNA sequence: TGCAGCGTCCAAGACCCGCCCAGGCAGTTCTTC.

The CDR3 bases are TGTGCCAGCAGCCCTCCGGGACAGACCTACGAGCAGTACTTC. Translation: CASSPPGQTYEQYF. The rearrangement uses TRBV5-6 and TRBJ2-7; 7 bases are a match to TRBD1. Unmatched junction bases numbered 6, after V lost 4 bases and J lost 2 bases. Germline CDR1 and CDR2: SGHDT and YYEEEE. CDR3 size: 14 residues.

V is TRBV11-2 and J is TRBJ2-1; TRBD2 matches 7 bases. The CDR3 is made up of 16 amino acids. V dropped 6 bases and J dropped 3; count of bases not matched to a gene: 11. Germline CDR1 reads SGHAT; CDR2 reads FQNNGV. CDR3 amino acids: CASSPIRGSHYNEQFF. The CDR3, as DNA: TGTGCCAGCAGTCCCATCCGCGGGAGCCACTACAATGAGCAGTTCTTC. The full variable domain, rest sourced from reference TRBV11-2 and TRBJ2-1, is EAGVAQSPRYKIIEKRQSVAFWCNPISGHATLYWYQQILGQGPKLLIQFQNNGVVDDSQLPKDRFSAERLKGVDSTLKIQPAKLEDSAVYLCASSPIRGSHYNEQFFGPGTRLTVL.

The J gene is TRBJ2-7, the V gene TRBV14; 13 bases map to TRBD2. V lost 3 bases to trimming and J lost 2 bases; unmatched junction nucleotides: 10. Germline V gene data show CDR1 as SGHDN and CDR2 as FVKESK. CDR3 length: 18 amino acids. CDR3 coding DNA: TGTGCCAGCAGCCAGGATTACGGGACTAGCGGGGTTACCTACGAGCAGTACTTC. This codes for CASSQDYGTSGVTYEQYF.

This clonotype was observed a few times. This sequence joins TRBV29-1 and TRBJ2-1; a weak D match, TRBD2 (5 bases). Trimming shortened V by 8 bases and J by 4 bases, and 15 bases separated the two germline ends. CDR1 and CDR2 from the germline V gene are SQVTM and ANQGSEA. CDR3 length equals 13 residues. CDR3: CSLLGPGYNEQFF. In DNA form, the CDR3 reads TGCAGCTTACTAGGACCGGGTTACAATGAGCAGTTCTTC.

This clonotype was counted ten times or more. In DNA, the CDR3 is TGCAGCGTTCTCCTCGGCGACTCGAGCTACACCTTC. Its translation is CSVLLGDSSYTF. This chain links TRBV29-1 with TRBJ1-2; D not resolved. The germline V and J ends were trimmed by 5 bases and 9 bases, with 16 bases remaining between them. CDR3 length equals 12 residues. Per the germline V gene, CDR1 is SQVTM and CDR2 is ANQGSEA. Combining the CDR3 with reference TRBV29-1 and TRBJ1-2 gives the whole variable domain SAVISQKPSRDICQRGTSLTIQCQVDSQVTMMFWYRQQPGQSLTLIATANQGSEATYESGFVIDKFPISRPNLTFSTLTVSNMSPEDSSIYLCSVLLGDSSYTFGSGTRLTVV.

This clonotype was detected many times. The chain couples TRBV28 to TRBJ1-2, with D uncertain. In germline, CDR1 is MDHEN, CDR2 SYDVKM. Trimming left V 4 bases short and J 8 bases short, with 14 bases between. This CDR3 spans 13 amino acids. The CDR3 is CASSSLRMGGYTF. As DNA, the CDR3 is TGTGCCAGCAGTTCCCTCAGGATGGGGGGCTACACCTTC.

This clonotype occurred a few times. The chain employs TRBV7-9 and TRBJ1-1; no reliable D call. CDR3 size: 11 residues. CDR1 and CDR2 from the germline V gene are SEHNR and FQNEAQ (reference sequence). V lost 5 bases, J lost 7 bases, and 8 bases lay in between. The CDR3 protein is CASSPQIEAFF. CDR3 coding DNA: TGTGCCAGCAGCCCGCAGATTGAAGCTTTCTTT.

In this sample, this clonotype turned up a few times. The J gene is TRBJ2-3, the V gene TRBV7-7, with 10 bases aligning to TRBD2. V gave up 5 bases and J gave up 4 bases; unmatched junction bases: 9. The CDR3 loop spans 16 amino acids. The germline V gene has CDR1 SSHAT and CDR2 FNYEAQ (reference sequence). CDR3 amino acids: CASSVGTSVFADTQYF. The CDR3 DNA is TGTGCCAGCAGCGTCGGGACTAGCGTTTTTGCAGATACGCAGTATTTT.

By share, this clonotype counts as medium-sized. The gene calls are TRBV7-2 and TRBJ2-2; D is uncertain. Deletions cut 2 bases from V and 7 bases from J, with 11 bases between. This CDR3 has 14 residues. Germline V CDR1 and CDR2: SGHTA, FQGNSA. The CDR3 bases are TGTGCCAGCAGCTTAACGGGTCGGGTCGGGGAGCTGTTTTTT. It encodes CASSLTGRVGELFF.

This clonotype was seen many times. This chain joins TRBV5-1 and TRBJ2-2, with 8 nucleotides matching TRBD1. The CDR3 length is 13 residues. Trimming cost V 7 bases and J 1 base; bases outside gene matches: 0. Germline-derived CDR1 and CDR2 are SGHRS and YFSETQ. The CDR3 region has the DNA TGCGCCAGCGGGACAGGGAACACCGGGGAGCTGTTTTTT. It codes for CASGTGNTGELFF.

Note on this clonotype: A read error is possible here, since a much larger clone lies one base away. This rearrangement joins TRBV4-3 to TRBJ2-1, with 8 bases identical to TRBD2. The CDR3 consists of 17 residues. CDR1 and CDR2 (germline): LGHNA, YSLEER. V shed 0 bases, J shed 5 bases, and the junction held 9 bases outside the gene matches. CDR3 sequence reads: CASSQDLTAGANNEQFF. The DNA of the CDR3 is TGCGCCAGCAGCCAAGATCTTACAGCGGGGGCCAACAATGAGCAGTTCTTC.

This clonotype was counted many times. The rearrangement joins TRBV3-1 to TRBJ1-1, with no clear D. CDR1 is LGHDT, CDR2 YNNKEL, per germline (reference sequence). The CDR3 spans 14 residues. V was pared by 0 bases and J by 1 base, with 6 bases between. The CDR3 is CASSQDPGNTEAFF. The CDR3 bases are TGTGCCAGCAGCCAAGATCCCGGGAACACTGAAGCTTTCTTT.

By its share, this clonotype is medium-sized. This chain joins TRBV12-3 or TRBV12-4 and TRBJ2-7, with unresolved D. With 4 bases removed from V and 0 bases from J, the gap between germline ends came to 4 bases. This CDR3 is built from 12 residues. In nucleotides, the CDR3 is TGTGCCAGCAGTTGGAGCTCCTACGAGCAGTACTTC. This encodes CASSWSSYEQYF.

A few counts support this clonotype. The chain recombines TRBV19 with TRBJ1-1; D remains ambiguous. The germline V and J ends were trimmed by 5 bases and 5 bases, with 12 bases remaining between them. Germline values: CDR1 LNHDA, CDR2 SQIVND (reference sequence). The CDR3 totals 13 residues. CDR3 sequence (DNA): TGTGCCAGTAGTGAGAAGGGTGGGACTGAAGCTTTCTTT. As protein: CASSEKGGTEAFF.

This clonotype was detected only a few times. This chain uses TRBV7-9 with TRBJ1-5, with D uncertain. The germline V gene encodes CDR1 SEHNR and CDR2 FQNEAQ (reference sequence). CDR3 length equals 16 residues. V lost 1 base, J lost 0 bases, and 10 bases lay in between. The CDR3 coding sequence is TGTGCCAGCAGCTTAGGTGGATCCTATAGCAATCAGCCCCAGCATTTT. Translation: CASSLGGSYSNQPQHF.

In this sample, this clonotype turned up a few times. J is TRBJ2-3 and V is TRBV7-2; maybe TRBD2 (6 bases). Trimming removed 0 bases from V and 2 bases from J, with 9 bases in between. Germline CDR1 reads SGHTA; CDR2 reads FQGNSA. The CDR3 has 15 amino acids. CDR3 sequence: CASSLASGYTDTQYF. As DNA, the CDR3 is TGTGCCAGCAGCTTAGCGAGCGGGTACACAGATACGCAGTATTTT.

This clonotype has a count of ten or more. V gene TRBV6-4 combines with J gene TRBJ2-2; D unresolved. This CDR3 spans 13 amino acids. The V gene's germline CDR1 is MRHNA and CDR2 SNTAGT. V shed 0 bases and J shed 3 bases, with 2 bases lying between them. The CDR3 DNA reads TGTGCCAGCAGTGACTCGGACACCGGGGAGCTGTTTTTT. This sequence encodes CASSDSDTGELFF.

This clonotype has ten or more counts. This chain joins TRBV7-2 and TRBJ2-1, with D possibly being TRBD2 (6 bases). Deletions cut 5 bases from V and 7 bases from J, with 21 bases between. Germline CDR1 reads SGHTA; CDR2 reads FQGNSA. The CDR3 is made up of 16 amino acids. CDR3 sequence: CASSPAAGLGRNEQFF. The CDR3 DNA follows: TGTGCCAGCAGCCCAGCAGCCGGACTGGGGAGGAATGAGCAGTTCTTC.